The clone carrying this TCR beta chain has at least ten counts. Its antigen is unknown. No donor was unhealthy or non-Caucasian. This record comes from a study of identical twins. A single record per CDR3 protein comes from TCRdb applying MiXCR to the 5' RACE reads. The sample includes hundreds of thousands of distinct CDR3 sequences, 21% of them seen just once. Study-wide results and caveats: Invariant MAIT and iNKT cells may have partly biased zero-insertion analyses. Twin pairs' shared out-of-frame alpha sequences were enriched in low generation probability.

V lost 5 bases to trimming and J lost 10 bases, with 11 bases between them. This CDR3 spans 12 amino acids. Separately, the same data were catalogued under a study of T cells expressing NK-cell markers. That study reports: Sorting in several experiments was restricted by an anti-gamma-delta TCR antibody to alpha-beta TCR T cells.

The chain combines TRBV12-3 or TRBV12-4 with TRBJ1-4; no reliable D call. This receptor was taken from a woman between 18 and 29 years old in good health. Source material: PBMCs. CDR3 amino acids: CASSPTFGKLFF. CDR3 nucleotides: TGTGCCAGCAGTCCCACCTTTGGAAAACTGTTTTTT.